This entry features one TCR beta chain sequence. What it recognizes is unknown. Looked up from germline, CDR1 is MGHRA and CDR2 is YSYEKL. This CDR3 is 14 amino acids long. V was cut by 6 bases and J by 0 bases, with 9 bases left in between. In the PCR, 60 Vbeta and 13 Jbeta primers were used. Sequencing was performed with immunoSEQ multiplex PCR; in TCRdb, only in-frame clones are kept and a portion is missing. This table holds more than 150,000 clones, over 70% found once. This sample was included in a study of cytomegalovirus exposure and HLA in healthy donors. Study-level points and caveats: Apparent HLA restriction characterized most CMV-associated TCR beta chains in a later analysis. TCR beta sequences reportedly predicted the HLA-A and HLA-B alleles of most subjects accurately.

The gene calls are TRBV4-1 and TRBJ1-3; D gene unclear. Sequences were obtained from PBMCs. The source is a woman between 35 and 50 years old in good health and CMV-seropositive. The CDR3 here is CASRRVSSGNTIYF. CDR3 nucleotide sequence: TGCGCCAGCAGGCGAGTTAGCTCTGGAAACACCATATATTTT.